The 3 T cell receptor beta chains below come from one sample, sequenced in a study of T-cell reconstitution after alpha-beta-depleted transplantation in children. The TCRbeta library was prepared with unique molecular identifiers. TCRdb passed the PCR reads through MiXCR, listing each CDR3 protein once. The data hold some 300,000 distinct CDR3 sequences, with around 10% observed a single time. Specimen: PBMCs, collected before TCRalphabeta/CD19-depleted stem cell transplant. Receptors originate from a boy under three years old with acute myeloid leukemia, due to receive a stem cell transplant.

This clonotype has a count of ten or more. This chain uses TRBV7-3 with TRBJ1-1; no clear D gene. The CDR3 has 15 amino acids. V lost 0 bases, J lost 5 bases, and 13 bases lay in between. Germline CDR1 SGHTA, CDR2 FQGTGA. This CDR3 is CASSLTGGERTEAFF. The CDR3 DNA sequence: TGTGCCAGCAGCTTAACGGGCGGGGAAAGAACTGAAGCTTTCTTT.

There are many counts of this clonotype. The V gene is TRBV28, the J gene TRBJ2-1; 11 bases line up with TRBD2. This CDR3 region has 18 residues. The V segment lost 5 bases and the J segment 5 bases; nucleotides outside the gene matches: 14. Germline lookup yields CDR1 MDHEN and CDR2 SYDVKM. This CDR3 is CASSLPAASGGYDNEQFF. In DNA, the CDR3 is TGTGCCAGCAGTCTCCCCGCGGCTAGCGGGGGGTATGACAATGAGCAGTTCTTC. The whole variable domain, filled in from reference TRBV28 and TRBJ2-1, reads DVKVTQSSRYLVKRTGEKVFLECVQDMDHENMFWYRQDPGLGLRLIYFSYDVKMKEKGDIPEGYSVSREKKERFSLILESASTNQTSMYLCASSLPAASGGYDNEQFFGPGTRLTVL.

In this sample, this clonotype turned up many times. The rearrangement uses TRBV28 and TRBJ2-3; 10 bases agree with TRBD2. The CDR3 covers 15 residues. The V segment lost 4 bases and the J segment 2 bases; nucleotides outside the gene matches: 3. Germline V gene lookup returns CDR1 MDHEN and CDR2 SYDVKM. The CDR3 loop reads CASSYGLADTDTQYF. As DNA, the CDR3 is TGTGCCAGCAGTTATGGACTAGCGGACACAGATACGCAGTATTTT.